The next 10 T cell receptor beta chains were all read from a single sample in a study of vaccination and CD4 T cells after COVID-19 (dated by TCRdb to the early 2020s). Receptor libraries were prepared by PCR. Sequencing was performed on an Illumina iSeq 100. DNA from cultured CD4+ T cells underwent TCR sequencing with the Oncomine TCR Beta short-read assay at the Johns Hopkins FTIC core. Clones were called with MiXCR by TCRdb after fastp trimmed the public reads at Q25, and only in-frame beta chains were retained. Rows with a matching CDR3 protein are joined into one entry that keeps the most common DNA and genes. A total of around 8,000 distinct CDR3 sequences appear in this sample, 39% of them only once. The ten largest clones add up to around 15% of the sample. The antigens these receptors bind are not known. Read against the paper, the sample's treatment or condition label means: approximately 11-day PBMC culture with coronavirus spike peptide pools or control peptides (ViraFEST assay). CD4+ T cells from unexposed donors were collected before the COVID-19 pandemic (2011-2018).

The sample consisted of CD4+ T cells from blood, cultured in vitro. The receptors come from a human donor in good health.

This clonotype was seen only a few times. The rearrangement uses TRBV24-1 and TRBJ2-3; 8 nucleotides align to TRBD2. V lost 3 bases and J lost 7; bases outside the gene matches: 8. CDR1 is KGHDR, CDR2 SFDVKD, per germline. CDR3 size: 15 residues. This chain's CDR3 is CATSDRRGGVNTQYF. In DNA, the CDR3 is TGTGCCACCAGTGATCGACGGGGGGGCGTTAATACGCAGTATTTT.

This clonotype has only a few counts. The chain combines TRBV29-1 with TRBJ2-2, with D hard to call. The V end was cut by 4 bases, the J end by 0 bases, with 9 bases between. The CDR3 is 14 residues long. CDR1 SQVTM and CDR2 ANQGSEA come from the germline V gene. The CDR3 nucleotides are TGCAGCGTTGCCGCCGGCGCGAACACCGGGGAGCTGTTTTTT. Residues: CSVAAGANTGELFF.

The V gene is TRBV6-1, the J gene TRBJ1-1, with D hard to call. CDR1 is MNHNS, CDR2 SASEGT, per germline. V was cut by 5 bases and J by 9 bases, with 16 bases left in between. This CDR3 is 13 amino acids long. The CDR3 DNA reads as TGTGCCAGCAGTCTCGGACCGTCAAGGAAAGCTTTCTTT. It codes for CASSLGPSRKAFF.

V is TRBV27 and J is TRBJ1-1, with D maybe TRBD1 (6 bases). Germline V CDR1 and CDR2: MNHEY, SMNVEV (reference sequence). V was cut by 2 bases and J by 0 bases, with 7 bases left in between. There are 14 residues in the CDR3. This CDR3 reads CASSLGGMNTEAFF. The CDR3 DNA reads TGTGCCAGCAGTTTAGGGGGCATGAACACTGAAGCTTTCTTT.

This clonotype has a handful of counts. The chain has TRBV20-1 and TRBJ2-2; D might be TRBD1 or TRBD2, each matching 5 bases. From germline, CDR1 is DFQATT and CDR2 SNEGSKA (reference sequence). This CDR3 is built from 12 residues. V lost 6 bases and J lost 6, with 11 bases in between. The CDR3 region is CSAHTGPGELFF. The DNA for the CDR3 is TGCAGTGCCCATACGGGGCCCGGGGAGCTGTTTTTT.

The chain combines TRBV5-4 with TRBJ1-2; 8 bases are shared with TRBD1. The CDR3 length is 15 residues. J gave up 4 bases and V 1 base, and 6 bases lay outside the gene matches. The germline V gene encodes CDR1 SGHNT and CDR2 YYREEE (reference sequence). The CDR3 region is CASSLPGTGLYGYTF. CDR3 DNA: TGTGCCAGCAGCTTGCCGGGGACAGGCCTCTATGGCTACACCTTC.

The chain combines TRBV21-1 with TRBJ1-5. TRBV21-1 is tagged as a pseudogene. The CDR3 has 18 residues. DNA for the CDR3: TGTGCCAGCAGCAAGGAGGCGCGGGCGGAGGGCCCAATCAGCCCCCAGCATTTT. As protein: CASSKEARAEGPISPQHF.

The rearrangement joins TRBV28 to TRBJ1-5, with D perhaps TRBD1 (5 bases). This CDR3 is built from 14 residues. The germline CDR1 and CDR2 sequences are MDHEN and SYDVKM. The V and J ends lost 8 bases and 6 bases respectively, with 17 bases between them. CDR3 bases: TGTGCCAGCCGCCCCACAGGTTTTGGTCAGCCCCAGCATTTT. Residues: CASRPTGFGQPQHF.

This clonotype was picked up a small number of times. Here the CDR3 DNA reads TGTGCCAGCAGCTCTCAGACAGGGGTTCCTCAGCCCCAGCATTTT. Amino acid sequence: CASSSQTGVPQPQHF. The chain has TRBV7-9 and TRBJ1-5; 8 nucleotides agree with TRBD1. Germline V gene lookup returns CDR1 SEHNR and CDR2 FQNEAQ (reference sequence). This CDR3 region has 15 residues. After removal of 4 bases from V and 6 bases from J, the junction contained 8 bases not matched to a gene.

The chain couples TRBV5-6 to TRBJ2-1, with D possibly being TRBD1 or TRBD2 (5 bases each). The CDR3 is 15 residues long. V lost 0 bases and J lost 7, with 14 bases in between. From germline, CDR1 is SGHDT and CDR2 YYEEEE. The CDR3 loop reads CASSLGGSLGNEQFF. Written as DNA, the CDR3 is TGTGCCAGCAGCTTGGGGGGGAGTCTGGGAAATGAGCAGTTCTTC.